One and the same sample provided the 9 T cell receptor beta chains below, sequenced in a study of cytomegalovirus exposure and HLA in healthy donors. The PCR used 60 Vbeta and 13 Jbeta primers. Profiled with immunoSEQ multiplex PCR; TCRdb holds only in-frame clones, not every one. The table records about 170,000 clones, roughly 84% of them present only once. Sequencing was performed on PBMCs. All receptors come from a male donor in good health and CMV-seronegative.

Of note for this clone: Within the sample, other DNA sequences also encode this same CDR3. The chain has TRBV7-9 and TRBJ2-5; D gene uncertain. The V gene's germline CDR1 is SEHNR and CDR2 FQNEAQ (reference sequence). The CDR3 has 11 residues. V shed 3 bases and J shed 5 bases, with 4 bases lying between them. The CDR3 loop reads CASSFLETQYF. CDR3 nucleotide sequence: TGTGCCAGCAGCTTCCTGGAGACCCAGTACTTC.

Details on this clone: Germline is not matched at one junction end, which may reflect a read error. V is TRBV5-8 and J is TRBJ1-1, with a weak D call TRBD1 (6 bases). CDR3 length equals 12 residues. The germline V gene encodes CDR1 SGHTS and CDR2 YDEGEE. CDR3 coding DNA: TGTGCCAGCAGCGGGCGGCCGACAGGAAATCGATTT. Protein product: CASSGRPTGNRF. Filled out from reference TRBV5-8 and TRBJ1-1, the complete variable domain reads EAGVTQSPTHLIKTRGQQATLRCSPISGHTSVYWYQQALGLGLQFLLWYDEGEERNRGNFPPRFSGRQFPNYSSELNVNALELEDSALYLCASSGRPTGNRFGQGTRLTVV.

The genes are TRBV9 and TRBJ2-7; TRBD1 agrees at 7 bases. The CDR3 runs to 14 residues. Germline V CDR1 and CDR2: SGDLS, YYNGEE. The J segment lost 2 bases and the V segment lost 4 bases, leaving 6 bases of the junction unmatched. The CDR3 reads CASSSGTEPYEQYF. The CDR3, as DNA: TGTGCCAGCAGCTCCGGGACAGAGCCCTACGAGCAGTACTTC.

The rearrangement joins TRBV15 to TRBJ2-3; 7 nucleotides line up with TRBD1. Germline CDR1 is LNHNV and CDR2 is YYDKDF (reference sequence). The V and J ends lost 0 bases and 5 bases, in that order; junction bases with no gene match: 5. This CDR3 has 15 residues. CDR3 region: CATSREGYRGDTQYF. The CDR3 nucleotides are TGTGCCACCAGCAGAGAGGGGTACAGGGGAGATACGCAGTATTTT.

The genes are TRBV11-2 and TRBJ1-6; TRBD1 aligns across 7 bases. Germline-derived CDR1 and CDR2 are SGHAT and FQNNGV. The CDR3 consists of 15 residues. V shed 8 bases and J 9 bases; nucleotides not matched to a gene: 13. The CDR3 is CASGSPQGFFSPLHF. CDR3 bases: TGTGCCAGCGGCAGCCCACAGGGGTTTTTTTCACCCCTCCACTTT.

J is TRBJ1-4 and V is TRBV6-6; 7 bases align to TRBD1. This CDR3 region has 15 residues. CDR1 and CDR2 (germline): MNHNY, SVGAGI (reference sequence). The V and J ends lost 5 bases and 5 bases, in that order; junction bases with no gene match: 8. The CDR3 bases are TGTGCCAGCAGTAACACGGGACAGCACAATGAAAAACTGTTTTTT. Translation gives CASSNTGQHNEKLFF.

Worth noting for this clone: The sample contains more than one DNA sequence encoding this CDR3. J is TRBJ1-5 and V is TRBV19, with TRBD1 matching over 10 bases. The CDR3 extends over 14 amino acids. The V segment lost 8 bases and the J segment 0 bases; nucleotides outside the gene matches: 1. Germline loops: CDR1 LNHDA, CDR2 SQIVND (reference sequence). DNA for the CDR3: TGTGCCAGTCGGACAGGGGGTAGCAATCAGCCCCAGCATTTT. It codes for CASRTGGSNQPQHF.

The genes are TRBV14 and TRBJ2-3; D is ambiguous. CDR1 and CDR2 from the germline V gene are SGHDN and FVKESK. The CDR3 covers 11 residues. V was shortened by 4 bases and J by 6 bases, with 5 bases between the two germline ends. CDR3 loop: CASSLIDTQYF. CDR3 in DNA: TGTGCCAGCAGCCTTATCGATACGCAGTATTTT.

The gene calls are TRBV2 and TRBJ1-6; D uncertain. The germline V and J ends were trimmed by 7 bases and 0 bases, with 10 bases remaining between them. CDR3 length: 15 amino acids. Germline loops: CDR1 SNHLY, CDR2 FYNNEI. The DNA of the CDR3 is TGTGCCAGCAAAGTCGGGAGCTCCTATAATTCACCCCTCCACTTT. Encoded protein: CASKVGSSYNSPLHF.